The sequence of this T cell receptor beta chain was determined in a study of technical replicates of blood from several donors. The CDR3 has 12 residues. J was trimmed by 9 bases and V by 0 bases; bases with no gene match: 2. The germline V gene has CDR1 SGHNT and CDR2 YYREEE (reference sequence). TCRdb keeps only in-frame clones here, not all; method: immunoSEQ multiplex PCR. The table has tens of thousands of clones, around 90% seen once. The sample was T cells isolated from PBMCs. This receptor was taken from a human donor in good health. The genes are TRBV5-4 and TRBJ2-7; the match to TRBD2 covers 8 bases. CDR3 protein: CASSLGAGGQYF. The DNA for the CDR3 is TGTGCCAGCAGCTTGGGTGCGGGGGGGCAGTACTTC.